The 11 T cell receptor beta chains listed next were all sequenced from one sample in a study of CD8+CD57+ T cells in acquired aplastic anemia. CDR3 and TCR beta VDJ profiling relied on a genomic DNA template. TCRdb re-derived calls from the reads in MiXCR, one entry per CDR3 protein. Of 400,000 to 450,000 distinct CDR3 sequences detected, about two thirds appear once; the ten largest clones hold 4%. The source material was sorted CD4+, CD8+, or CD8+CD57+ T cells (not recorded which) from PBMCs. The receptors here all came from a human donor in good health, serving as a control.

The V and J genes are TRBV10-3 and TRBJ2-5; the D is unclear. There are 12 residues in the CDR3. The germline V gene has CDR1 ENHRY and CDR2 SYGVKD. V lost 8 bases, J lost 10 bases, and 17 bases lay in between. CDR3 sequence: CAIRSEDNDQYF. CDR3 coding DNA: TGTGCCATCCGAAGTGAAGACAATGACCAGTACTTC.

The V call is TRBV5-1, the J call TRBJ1-3; the match to TRBD1 covers 8 bases. This CDR3 spans 16 amino acids. Germline assignment: CDR1 SGHRS and CDR2 YFSETQ. With V trimmed by 4 bases and J by 4 bases, 10 bases remained unmatched. The CDR3 coding sequence is TGCGCCAGCAGCCCGCAACACAGGGGGGGCGGAAACACCATATATTTT. Translation gives CASSPQHRGGGNTIYF.

This clonotype was observed once. An end of the junction differs from the germline gene, which may be a read error. The V call is TRBV29-1, the J call TRBJ2-5, with 8 bases identical to TRBD2. The germline CDR1 and CDR2 sequences are SQVTM and ANQGSEA. CDR3 size: 13 residues. The DNA of the CDR3 is TGCAGCGTCTCAGCGGGGGCACAACAGACCCAGGACTTT. Translated, it gives CSVSAGAQQTQDF.

In its sample, this clonotype was seen a few times. This chain uses TRBV2 with TRBJ2-2; D remains ambiguous. The CDR3 covers 12 residues. Trimming took off 3 bases at V and 7 bases at J, with 6 bases between the two ends. In germline, CDR1 is SNHLY, CDR2 FYNNEI. The CDR3 sequence is CASSDLNGELFF. For the CDR3, the DNA is TGTGCCAGCAGTGATCTTAACGGGGAGCTGTTTTTT.

This chain connects TRBV5-1 to TRBJ2-7; 10 bases fit TRBD1. From germline, CDR1 is SGHRS and CDR2 YFSETQ. This CDR3 comprises 12 residues. The V gene end was trimmed by 0 bases and the J gene end by 12 bases; junction bases not matched to a gene: 3. CDR3 DNA: TGCGCCAGCAGCTTGGGACAGGGGGCGGTGTACTTC. As protein: CASSLGQGAVYF.

V usage is TRBV7-2 and J usage is TRBJ2-3; D remains ambiguous. Germline loops: CDR1 SGHTA, CDR2 FQGNSA. This CDR3 contains 14 residues. The V gene lost 7 bases and the J gene lost 11 bases, with 22 bases spanning the gap. CDR3 nucleotide sequence: TGTGCCAGCACAGCCTATACTCCCACAGCTAGGCAGTATTTT. Protein sequence: CASTAYTPTARQYF.

Concerning this clonotype: The CDR3 does not close with the conserved phenylalanine or tryptophan, likely indicating a read error. It is unclear where the CDR3 begins or ends on the DNA, so no DNA is shown, and the CDR3 is as TCRdb lists it. This sequence joins TRBV29-1 and TRBJ1-2; the listed D gene, TRBD1, was not tested against the DNA. Germline CDR1 reads SQVTM; CDR2 reads ANQGSEA. The CDR3 is made up of 11 amino acids, end residues included. The CDR3 is CSVVRRGAYAL.

This clonotype was seen at least ten times. The chain links TRBV19 to TRBJ1-2; D is unresolved. The CDR3 runs 15 residues. Germline-derived CDR1 and CDR2 are LNHDA and SQIVND (reference sequence). Trimming removed 6 bases from V and 5 bases from J, with 19 bases in between. The CDR3 loop reads CASSTDPRLGYGYTF. The CDR3 bases are TGTGCCAGTAGCACCGACCCCCGTCTGGGGTATGGCTACACCTTC.

J is TRBJ1-2 and V is TRBV7-9, with 8 bases aligning to TRBD1. With V trimmed by 4 bases and J by 10 bases, 17 bases remained unmatched. The CDR3 length is 16 residues. Germline CDR1 and CDR2: SEHNR and FQNEAQ (reference sequence). CDR3 protein: CASSWRQGASEQYYTF. The DNA for the CDR3 is TGTGCCAGCAGCTGGCGGCAGGGGGCCTCCGAGCAGTACTACACCTTC.

On this clonotype itself: Because the CDR3's place on the DNA is in doubt, the DNA is left out and the CDR3 is given as listed by TCRdb. V gene TRBV7-3 combines with J gene TRBJ1-3; TRBD1, the table's D call, was not compared with the DNA. Germline CDR1 reads SGHTA; CDR2 reads FQGTGA. The CDR3 has 16 residues if both end residues are counted. The CDR3 loop is CASSSTGTQYFGPIYF.

On this clonotype: The germline gene is not matched at one end of the junction; a read error may be the cause. The chain combines TRBV9 with TRBJ2-5; possibly TRBD2 for D (7 bases). The germline gives CDR1 SGDLS, CDR2 YYNGEE. CDR3 length: 14 amino acids. The CDR3 coding sequence is TGTGCCAGCAGCGTCAGGGGAGGGGCCTCCTACGAGCACTTC. It yields the protein CASSVRGGASYEHF.